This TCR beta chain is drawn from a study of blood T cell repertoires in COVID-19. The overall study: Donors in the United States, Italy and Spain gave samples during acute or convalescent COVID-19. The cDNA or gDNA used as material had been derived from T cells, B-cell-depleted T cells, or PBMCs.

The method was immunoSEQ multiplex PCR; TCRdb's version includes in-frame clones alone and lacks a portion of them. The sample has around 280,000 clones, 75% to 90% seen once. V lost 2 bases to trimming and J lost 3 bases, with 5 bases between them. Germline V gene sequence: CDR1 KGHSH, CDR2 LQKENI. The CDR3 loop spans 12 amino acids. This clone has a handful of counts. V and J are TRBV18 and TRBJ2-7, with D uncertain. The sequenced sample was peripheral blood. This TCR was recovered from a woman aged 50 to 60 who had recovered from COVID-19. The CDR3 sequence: CASSPSVYEQYF. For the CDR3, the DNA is TGTGCCAGCTCACCATCAGTCTACGAGCAGTACTTC.